The source of this T cell receptor (beta chain) is a study of T cells after yellow fever vaccination. This CDR3 contains 15 residues. V gave up 1 base and J gave up 5 bases; unmatched junction bases: 6. CDR1 is SGHTA, CDR2 FQGNSA, per germline. This clonotype came up a few times. Using its own MiXCR run on the 5' RACE reads, TCRdb lists one record per CDR3 protein. The sample lists a few hundred thousand distinct CDR3 sequences; about 7.1% were seen once. The rearrangement uses TRBV7-2 and TRBJ2-7, with 9 positions matching TRBD1. Sample: CD4+ T cells sorted from PBMCs, taken 15 days after the yellow fever booster vaccination. The receptor was derived from a man aged 25 to 45 who received the YFV17D yellow fever vaccine. Written as DNA, the CDR3 is TGTGCCAGCAGCTTAGGGACAGGGGATGTCAACGAGCAGTACTTC. It is translated as CASSLGTGDVNEQYF.